This TCR beta chain was identified in a study of tumor and adjacent non-tumor tissue in lung cancer. Study-wide context: About 4.17 million productive TCRbeta reads were obtained per sample on average.

A modified ARM-PCR protocol with three rounds of nested PCR amplified TCRbeta. Using its own MiXCR run on the multiplex PCR reads, TCRdb lists one record per CDR3 protein. The sample records fewer than 100,000 distinct CDR3 sequences, over 55% being singletons. RNA was extracted from bulk tissue without any cell sorting. Between the trimmed V and J ends, which lost 1 base and 8 bases, there was a span of 11 bases. Germline V CDR1 and CDR2: MGHRA, YSYEKL. This CDR3 region has 13 residues. This chain uses TRBV4-1 with TRBJ1-2; the D gene is possibly TRBD1 (5 bases). Source material: lung tumor tissue. This clonotype was obtained from a woman aged 35 to 49 with non-small cell lung cancer. This CDR3 is CASSQASGSGYTF. In DNA form, the CDR3 reads TGCGCCAGCAGCCAAGCCTCAGGGTCGGGCTACACCTTC.